Below, 30 T cell receptor beta chains from the same sample are listed, as sequenced in a study of PD-1 blockade in classical Hodgkin lymphoma. Each and every patient relapsed after autologous stem cell transplantation, and patients got differing brentuximab vedotin exposure. Here immunoSEQ multiplex PCR was the method, and the copy in TCRdb shows in-frame clones only, minus some. The table records 13,000 or so clones, 75% to 95% of them present only once. The sequenced sample was peripheral blood mononuclear cells (PBMCs), obtained at baseline. Receptors were obtained from a human donor with classical Hodgkin lymphoma.

This chain links TRBV7-9 with TRBJ1-6; D possibly corresponds to TRBD1 (6 bases). This CDR3 has 14 amino acids. The germline CDR1 and CDR2 sequences are SEHNR and FQNEAQ (reference sequence). V gave up 10 bases and J gave up 9 bases, with 19 bases separating them. The CDR3 sequence is CATPEDRRGSPLHF. As DNA, the CDR3 is TGTGCCACTCCGGAAGACAGGCGGGGTTCACCCCTCCACTTT.

The J gene is TRBJ1-1, the V gene TRBV4-1, with TRBD1 matching over 11 bases. Germline V gene lookup returns CDR1 MGHRA and CDR2 YSYEKL. J lost 5 bases, V lost 4 bases, and 15 bases had no gene match. The length of the CDR3 is 18 residues. The CDR3 sequence is CASSPAVGGQGVKTEAFF. The CDR3 coding sequence is TGCGCCAGCAGCCCAGCCGTAGGGGGACAGGGGGTTAAAACTGAAGCTTTCTTT.

This sequence joins TRBV7-9 and TRBJ2-5; D uncertain. This CDR3 has 15 amino acids. From germline, CDR1 is SEHNR and CDR2 FQNEAQ (reference sequence). CDR3 protein: CSSGVKIGVRETQYF. Written as DNA, the CDR3 is TGTTCAAGTGGGGTTAAGATTGGGGTAAGAGAGACCCAGTACTTC.

The gene calls are TRBV5-6 and TRBJ1-3; D is ambiguous. The CDR3 sequence is 15 residues long. Between the trimmed V and J ends, which lost 3 bases and 0 bases, there was a span of 10 bases. The germline V gene has CDR1 SGHDT and CDR2 YYEEEE. This chain's CDR3 is CASSSTFFSGNTIYF. In DNA form, the CDR3 reads TGTGCCAGCAGCTCGACATTCTTCTCTGGAAACACCATATATTTT.

This clone has just a few counts. V usage is TRBV27 and J usage is TRBJ2-1; TRBD1 agrees at 10 bases. The V segment lost 0 bases and the J segment 5 bases; nucleotides outside the gene matches: 1. The CDR3 extends over 15 amino acids. Germline CDR1 and CDR2: MNHEY and SMNVEV (reference sequence). CDR3 sequence (DNA): TGTGCCAGCAGTTTATCCGGGACAGGGGACAATGAGCAGTTCTTC. Translating it yields CASSLSGTGDNEQFF.

The chain has TRBV27 and TRBJ1-5; weak D call: TRBD1 (5 bases). The CDR3 length is 13 residues. Looked up from germline, CDR1 is MNHEY and CDR2 is SMNVEV (reference sequence). Trimming cost V 1 base and J 8 bases, with 9 bases left between them. This chain's CDR3 is CASSLWGSEPQHF. The CDR3, as DNA: TGTGCCAGCAGTTTATGGGGGTCCGAGCCCCAGCATTTT.

This chain's CDR3 is CAISPGGRANEQFF. The CDR3 DNA reads TGTGCCATCAGCCCAGGGGGCCGGGCCAATGAGCAGTTCTTC. The genes are TRBV10-3 and TRBJ2-1; the match to TRBD1 covers 8 bases. The junction had 7 bases not matched to a gene; V was cut back by 6 bases and J by 6 bases. The length of the CDR3 is 14 residues. Per the germline V gene, CDR1 is ENHRY and CDR2 is SYGVKD.

The chain employs TRBV4-1 and TRBJ2-7; D may correspond to TRBD1 or TRBD2 (5 bases each). Per the germline V gene, CDR1 is MGHRA and CDR2 is YSYEKL. Trimming shortened V by 0 bases and J by 1 base, and 10 bases separated the two germline ends. The CDR3 has 15 residues. In DNA, the CDR3 is TGCGCCAGCAGCCAAGAGGTGGGGGTATCCTACGAGCAGTACTTC. Translated, it gives CASSQEVGVSYEQYF.

This chain connects TRBV27 to TRBJ2-5, with D tentatively TRBD1 or TRBD2 (7 bases each). CDR3 size: 15 residues. The V gene's germline CDR1 is MNHEY and CDR2 SMNVEV (reference sequence). V lost 4 bases, J lost 7 bases, and 19 bases lay in between. Here the CDR3 reads CASSSIGLGGSTQYF. As DNA, the CDR3 is TGTGCCAGCAGTTCCATAGGACTAGGGGGCTCGACCCAGTACTTC.

The V gene is TRBV5-1, the J gene TRBJ1-5; D is unresolved. The CDR3 is made up of 15 amino acids. The V gene lost 0 bases and the J gene lost 4 bases, with 11 bases spanning the gap. CDR1 and CDR2 (germline): SGHRS, YFSETQ. CDR3 coding DNA: TGCGCCAGCAGCTTGGGTAGAGGCCCTAATCAGCCCCAGCATTTT. Encoded protein: CASSLGRGPNQPQHF.

This chain uses TRBV5-1 with TRBJ1-4, with D tentatively TRBD1 (6 bases). Germline CDR1 reads SGHRS; CDR2 reads YFSETQ. V lost 2 bases and J lost 8, with 16 bases in between. The CDR3 extends over 15 amino acids. The CDR3 nucleotides are TGCGCCAGCAGCTTAAACGGGGGCGCCGAGGAAAAACTGTTTTTT. Translation: CASSLNGGAEEKLFF.

V and J are TRBV13 and TRBJ1-1; D gene unclear. Germline CDR1 is PRHDT and CDR2 is FYEKMQ (reference sequence). The CDR3 loop spans 13 amino acids. Trimming cost V 1 base and J 1 base, with 4 bases left between them. CDR3 loop: CASSLVANTEAFF. The CDR3, as DNA: TGTGCCAGCAGCTTAGTAGCGAACACTGAAGCTTTCTTT.

The chain couples TRBV10-1 to TRBJ2-7; TRBD1 is a possible D gene (6 bases). Deletions cut 5 bases from V and 1 base from J, with 12 bases between. Germline V lookup: CDR1 WNHNN, CDR2 SYGVQD (reference sequence). The CDR3 is made up of 14 amino acids. CDR3 in DNA: TGCGCCAGCAGTTTTCAGGGGAAATCCTACGAGCAGTACTTC. Its protein product is CASSFQGKSYEQYF.

This chain links TRBV7-9 with TRBJ2-2; a possible D gene is TRBD1 (5 bases). This CDR3 spans 14 amino acids. In germline, CDR1 is SEHNR, CDR2 FQNEAQ (reference sequence). The V end was cut by 4 bases, the J end by 1 base, with 7 bases between. The CDR3 loop is CASSSRVNTGELFF. CDR3 bases: TGTGCCAGCAGCTCCAGGGTGAACACCGGGGAGCTGTTTTTT.

This chain uses TRBV6-5 with TRBJ2-7; 7 bases align to TRBD1. The CDR3 contains 14 residues. From germline, CDR1 is MNHEY and CDR2 SVGAGI. With 5 bases clipped from V and 2 bases from J, the junction kept 6 bases outside the gene matches. The CDR3 DNA is TGTGCCAGCAGTGAACAGGGGTGGACCTACGAGCAGTACTTC. It yields the protein CASSEQGWTYEQYF.

The chain employs TRBV5-4 and TRBJ2-2; 10 nucleotides match TRBD2. Germline CDR1 is SGHNT and CDR2 is YYREEE (reference sequence). The CDR3 is 16 residues long. The J segment lost 0 bases and the V segment lost 9 bases, leaving 8 bases of the junction unmatched. CDR3 DNA sequence: TGTGCCACCCGCAAGCGGGGGGGCCCGAACACCGGGGAGCTGTTTTTT. Translating gives CATRKRGGPNTGELFF.

The chain carries TRBV4-1 and TRBJ1-2; 10 positions match TRBD1. V lost 4 bases to trimming and J lost 5 bases; unmatched junction nucleotides: 1. The CDR3 has 13 amino acids. The germline CDR1 and CDR2 sequences are MGHRA and YSYEKL. The CDR3 region is CASSRTGGYGYTF. The CDR3 region has the DNA TGCGCCAGCAGCCGGACAGGGGGGTATGGCTACACCTTC.

This clone was detected only once. V and J are TRBV7-9 and TRBJ2-2, with D uncertain. Germline V gene lookup returns CDR1 SEHNR and CDR2 FQNEAQ (reference sequence). Trimming stripped 2 bases from V and 4 bases from J, with 5 bases between. The CDR3 sequence is 13 residues long. As DNA, the CDR3 is TGTGCCAGCAGCTTAAGGATCACCGGGGAGCTGTTTTTT. The encoded protein is CASSLRITGELFF.

The V gene is TRBV5-1, the J gene TRBJ2-2; possible D gene TRBD2, 6 bases. Germline CDR1 reads SGHRS; CDR2 reads YFSETQ. Trimming left V 0 bases short and J 3 bases short, with 15 bases between. This CDR3 is built from 17 residues. CDR3 amino acids: CASSLGPVSGDTGELFF. Written as DNA, the CDR3 is TGCGCCAGCAGCTTGGGTCCGGTGTCGGGGGACACCGGGGAGCTGTTTTTT.

The chain recombines TRBV6-6 with TRBJ2-4, with D possibly TRBD1 on 5 matching bases. CDR1 is MNHNY, CDR2 SVGAGI, per germline (reference sequence). The V end was cut by 3 bases, the J end by 0 bases, with 12 bases between. There are 16 residues in the CDR3. The DNA for the CDR3 is TGTGCCAGCAGTTATGGTGGGGCCTTAGCCAAAAACATTCAGTACTTC. This codes for CASSYGGALAKNIQYF.

The chain joins TRBV29-1 to TRBJ1-1; 8 nucleotides align to TRBD1. The J segment lost 2 bases and the V segment lost 5 bases, leaving 4 bases of the junction unmatched. Germline lookup yields CDR1 SQVTM and CDR2 ANQGSEA. CDR3 length: 13 amino acids. CDR3 region: CSVRTGLNTEAFF. CDR3 in DNA: TGCAGCGTTCGGACAGGGCTTAACACTGAAGCTTTCTTT.

The chain is built from TRBV7-9 and TRBJ1-2, with TRBD1 identical over 8 bases. After removal of 2 bases from V and 7 bases from J, the junction contained 6 bases not matched to a gene. Germline-derived CDR1 and CDR2 are SEHNR and FQNEAQ (reference sequence). There are 14 residues in the CDR3. The chain's CDR3 is CASSLWDRQSGYTF. The CDR3 nucleotides are TGTGCCAGCAGCTTATGGGACAGGCAGAGTGGCTACACCTTC.

V and J are TRBV7-6 and TRBJ2-1; possible D gene TRBD2, 7 bases. Germline-derived CDR1 and CDR2 are SGHVS and FNYEAQ. Trimming left V 5 bases short and J 8 bases short, with 16 bases between. The CDR3 totals 14 residues. As DNA, the CDR3 is TGTGCCAGCAGCCCGTGGGAGGGGGGGGATGAGCAGTTCTTC. Protein: CASSPWEGGDEQFF.

The V call is TRBV7-9, the J call TRBJ1-2; perhaps TRBD1 as D (5 bases). Looked up from germline, CDR1 is SEHNR and CDR2 is FQNEAQ (reference sequence). Trimming removed 3 bases at V and 4 bases at J, with 9 bases between. The CDR3 loop spans 13 amino acids. CDR3: CASSFDSFYGYTF. The CDR3 DNA sequence: TGTGCCAGCAGCTTCGACAGCTTCTATGGCTACACCTTC.

This clone has only one observation. The chain has TRBV27 and TRBJ2-1, with D unclear. The germline V gene encodes CDR1 MNHEY and CDR2 SMNVEV (reference sequence). The CDR3 extends over 18 amino acids. The ends were cut back, 3 bases at V and 4 bases at J, with 22 bases in the middle. CDR3 bases: TGTGCCAGCAGTTTCCAGCTATTCCAGGACCCACGTTACAATGAGCAGTTCTTC. It translates to CASSFQLFQDPRYNEQFF.

The chain joins TRBV6-5 to TRBJ1-5; no clear D. Germline V CDR1 and CDR2: MNHEY, SVGAGI. CDR3 size: 15 residues. Trimming cost V 8 bases and J 1 base, with 15 bases left between them. The CDR3 sequence is CASGSKPGSNQPQHF. DNA for the CDR3: TGTGCCAGCGGCTCGAAACCCGGGAGCAATCAGCCCCAGCATTTT.

This chain connects TRBV4-1 to TRBJ1-6; D perhaps matches TRBD1 (5 bases). The CDR3 consists of 14 residues. Germline V gene sequence: CDR1 MGHRA, CDR2 YSYEKL. Trimming stripped 6 bases from V and 5 bases from J, with 11 bases between. The CDR3 DNA sequence: TGCGCCAGCAGAACTATCAGGGATAATTCACCCCTCCACTTT. It yields the protein CASRTIRDNSPLHF.

The V and J genes are TRBV28 and TRBJ1-5, with 8 positions matching TRBD1. Germline V CDR1 and CDR2: MDHEN, SYDVKM. The CDR3 is 16 amino acids. The V segment lost 7 bases and the J segment 2 bases; nucleotides outside the gene matches: 10. The CDR3: CASTSDRGGGNQPQHF. Written as DNA, the CDR3 is TGTGCCAGCACCTCCGACAGGGGTGGGGGCAATCAGCCCCAGCATTTT.

The CDR3 region has the DNA TGCGCCAGCCAGGCAGGGGTGAACACTGAAGCTTTCTTT. Translation: CASQAGVNTEAFF. This chain uses TRBV10-2 with TRBJ1-1; D might be TRBD1 (6 bases). Germline CDR1 WSHSY, CDR2 SAAADI. V shed 8 bases and J shed 0 bases, with 10 bases lying between them. The CDR3 sequence is 13 residues long.

This chain links TRBV5-1 with TRBJ1-6; D is ambiguous. With 3 bases removed from V and 4 bases from J, the gap between germline ends came to 11 bases. The CDR3 runs to 15 residues. Germline CDR1 is SGHRS and CDR2 is YFSETQ. CDR3 sequence (DNA): TGCGCCAGCAGCTGGCAGACAAATTATAATTCACCCCTCCACTTT. Translated: CASSWQTNYNSPLHF.